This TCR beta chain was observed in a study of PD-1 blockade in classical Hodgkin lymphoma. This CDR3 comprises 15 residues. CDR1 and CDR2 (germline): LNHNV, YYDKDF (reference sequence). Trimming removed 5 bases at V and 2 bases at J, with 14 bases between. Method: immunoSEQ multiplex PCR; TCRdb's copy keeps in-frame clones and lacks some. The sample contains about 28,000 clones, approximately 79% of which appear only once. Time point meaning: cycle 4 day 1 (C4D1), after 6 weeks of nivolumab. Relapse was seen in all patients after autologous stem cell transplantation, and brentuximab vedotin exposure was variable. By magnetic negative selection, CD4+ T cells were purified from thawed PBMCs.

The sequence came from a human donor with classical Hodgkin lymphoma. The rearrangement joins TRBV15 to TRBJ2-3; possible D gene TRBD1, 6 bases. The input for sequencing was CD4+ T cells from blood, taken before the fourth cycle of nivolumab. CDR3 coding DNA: TGTGCCACCAGCGCCACAGGGCAACTCACAGATACGCAGTATTTT. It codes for CATSATGQLTDTQYF.